The 19 T cell receptor beta chains in this list originate from one sample, sequenced in a study of PD-L1 blockade in urothelial cancer. Data came from immunoSEQ multiplex PCR; TCRdb stores just in-frame clones and leaves some out. Among around 93,000 clones, roughly 80% were seen once, and the ten largest hold approximately 8%. Time point here: peripheral blood 6 weeks after treatment start. Material: PBMCs, obtained around atezolizumab (anti-PD-L1) treatment. The origin of the receptors is a man between 65 and 80 years old with urothelial cancer.

This clone was observed a single time. The chain combines TRBV10-3 with TRBJ2-3; TRBD2 is a possible D gene (6 bases). The CDR3 has 13 amino acids. From germline, CDR1 is ENHRY and CDR2 SYGVKD. Trimming stripped 4 bases from V and 3 bases from J, with 8 bases between. The DNA for the CDR3 is TGTGCCATCAGTGGGGGGGAAACAGATACGCAGTATTTT. Its protein product is CAISGGETDTQYF.

The chain combines TRBV12-5 with TRBJ2-6, with 9 bases identical to TRBD2. Trimming cost V 0 bases and J 0 bases; bases outside gene matches: 3. The CDR3 covers 18 residues. CDR1 and CDR2 from the germline V gene are LGHNT and FRNRAP. CDR3 loop: CASGLVVRGGSGANVLTF. The DNA of the CDR3 is TGTGCTAGTGGTTTGGTTGTGCGGGGGGGCTCTGGGGCCAACGTCCTGACTTTC.

The V gene is TRBV5-1, the J gene TRBJ2-1; 11 bases align to TRBD1. This CDR3 comprises 14 residues. Per germline, CDR1 SGHRS and CDR2 YFSETQ. The V and J ends lost 8 bases and 7 bases, in that order; junction bases with no gene match: 8. The CDR3 coding sequence is TGCGCCAGTGGACAGGGGGCAAGGGGGAATGAGCAGTTCTTC. This codes for CASGQGARGNEQFF.

The CDR3 sequence: CASSLGRAGGGEQFF. The CDR3 nucleotides read TGTGCCAGCAGCCTCGGACGGGCGGGAGGGGGTGAGCAGTTCTTC. The V gene is TRBV7-6, the J gene TRBJ2-1; 9 bases line up with TRBD2. This CDR3 comprises 15 residues. Germline CDR1 SGHVS, CDR2 FNYEAQ. The V and J ends lost 5 bases and 9 bases, in that order; junction bases with no gene match: 11. The full variable domain, rest sourced from reference TRBV7-6 and TRBJ2-1, is GAGVSQSPRYKVTKRGQDVALRCDPISGHVSLYWYRQALGQGPEFLTYFNYEAQQDKSGLPNDRFSAERPEGSISTLTIQRTEQRDSAMYRCASSLGRAGGGEQFFGPGTRLTVL.

This clone was recorded at least ten times. This chain joins TRBV11-2 and TRBJ2-3; 7 positions agree with TRBD2. This CDR3 region has 15 residues. After removal of 5 bases from V and 1 base from J, the junction contained 6 bases not matched to a gene. Germline CDR1 reads SGHAT; CDR2 reads FQNNGV. The CDR3 DNA sequence: TGTGCCAGCAGCCCCACTAGCGAACGCACAGATACGCAGTATTTT. Amino acid sequence: CASSPTSERTDTQYF.

The chain employs TRBV9 and TRBJ2-1, with 10 bases aligning to TRBD2. The CDR3 is 17 amino acids. Germline V lookup: CDR1 SGDLS, CDR2 YYNGEE. With 4 bases clipped from V and 0 bases from J, the junction kept 7 bases outside the gene matches. The chain's CDR3 is CASSPSGSPLSYNEQFF. CDR3 in DNA: TGTGCCAGCAGCCCTAGCGGGAGCCCTCTCTCCTACAATGAGCAGTTCTTC.

V is TRBV7-9 and J is TRBJ1-2; TRBD1 matches 9 bases. This CDR3 region has 14 residues. V shed 5 bases and J 3 bases; nucleotides not matched to a gene: 4. Germline CDR1 reads SEHNR; CDR2 reads FQNEAQ (reference sequence). The CDR3 nucleotides are TGTGCCAGCAGCGGTACAGGGGGCTACTATGGCTACACCTTC. This translates into CASSGTGGYYGYTF.

The V call is TRBV19, the J call TRBJ1-5; 7 positions agree with TRBD1. The CDR3 totals 15 residues. Germline V gives CDR1 LNHDA, CDR2 SQIVND (reference sequence). The junction had 7 bases not matched to a gene; V was cut back by 3 bases and J by 5 bases. The chain's CDR3 is CASSIDRADDQPQHF. CDR3 in DNA: TGTGCCAGTAGTATCGACAGGGCTGACGATCAGCCCCAGCATTTT.

The rearrangement links TRBV15 to TRBJ2-1; tentative D call: TRBD1 (8 bases). The CDR3 is 15 residues long. V was trimmed by 3 bases and J by 5 bases, leaving 14 bases between them. Germline loops: CDR1 LNHNV, CDR2 YYDKDF (reference sequence). The CDR3 DNA follows: TGTGCCACCAGCAGTACAGGGGGGGCGGACAATGAGCAGTTCTTC. It yields the protein CATSSTGGADNEQFF.

The rearrangement links TRBV28 to TRBJ1-5; 7 positions agree with TRBD1. This CDR3 has 13 residues. The J segment lost 3 bases and the V segment lost 6 bases, leaving 2 bases of the junction unmatched. Germline CDR1 and CDR2: MDHEN and SYDVKM. The CDR3 here is CASRQGLNQPQHF. CDR3 coding DNA: TGTGCCAGCAGACAGGGGCTCAATCAGCCCCAGCATTTT.

The rearrangement uses TRBV6-5 and TRBJ1-1, with D uncertain. Trimming pared 6 bases from V and 1 base from J, leaving 9 bases between. The CDR3 runs to 13 residues. CDR1 and CDR2 from the germline V gene are MNHEY and SVGAGI. CDR3 protein: CASRPTRNTEAFF. The CDR3 DNA follows: TGTGCCAGCAGACCAACTAGGAACACTGAAGCTTTCTTT.

The chain carries TRBV4-3 and TRBJ2-1; 11 bases align to TRBD2. The J segment lost 7 bases and the V segment lost 0 bases, leaving 5 bases of the junction unmatched. The V gene's germline CDR1 is LGHNA and CDR2 YSLEER. The CDR3 length is 16 residues. The CDR3 is CASSQDLLAGGNEQFF. The CDR3 region has the DNA TGCGCCAGCAGCCAAGATCTGTTAGCGGGAGGGAATGAGCAGTTCTTC.

The rearrangement links TRBV4-3 to TRBJ2-2, with 7 bases fitting TRBD1. CDR3 length equals 15 residues. With 3 bases clipped from V and 1 base from J, the junction kept 2 bases outside the gene matches. Germline V gives CDR1 LGHNA, CDR2 YSLEER. The CDR3, as DNA: TGCGCCAGCAGCCACTGGACAGGGAACACCGGGGAGCTGTTTTTT. It translates to CASSHWTGNTGELFF.

This rearrangement joins TRBV11-2 to TRBJ1-4; D gene ambiguous. Germline CDR1 reads SGHAT; CDR2 reads FQNNGV. V gave up 0 bases and J gave up 15 bases, with 11 bases separating them. The CDR3 totals 12 residues. The CDR3 DNA reads TGTGCCAGCAGCTTAGATAGAGGCCTCTTGTTTTTT. It translates to CASSLDRGLLFF.

This clone is a singleton in its sample. The genes are TRBV28 and TRBJ2-7, with 13 bases that match TRBD2. The CDR3 is made up of 17 amino acids. J was trimmed by 9 bases and V by 5 bases; bases with no gene match: 16. Germline CDR1 and CDR2: MDHEN and SYDVKM. The DNA of the CDR3 is TGTGCCAGCAGTCCCCAAGGGGCGACTAGCGGGAGGAACGGGCAGTACTTC. This sequence encodes CASSPQGATSGRNGQYF.

This chain joins TRBV19 and TRBJ1-5, with TRBD1 as a possible D gene (6 bases). Germline V CDR1 and CDR2: LNHDA, SQIVND (reference sequence). The CDR3 totals 17 residues. The V gene lost 3 bases and the J gene lost 2 bases, with 17 bases spanning the gap. The CDR3 region has the DNA TGTGCCAGTAGTATCAGAGCATCGGACAGCCGCAATCAGCCCCAGCATTTT. This translates into CASSIRASDSRNQPQHF.

The genes are TRBV7-2 and TRBJ2-3, with D perhaps matching TRBD2 (6 bases). The CDR3 runs to 13 residues. V was cut by 5 bases and J by 7 bases, with 13 bases left in between. Germline-derived CDR1 and CDR2 are SGHTA and FQGNSA. The CDR3 nucleotides are TGTGCCAGCAGCCCTGGGGACTTAAATACGCAGTATTTT. Amino acid sequence: CASSPGDLNTQYF. Looking up the rest from reference TRBV7-2 and TRBJ2-3 gives the full variable domain: GAGVSQSPSNKVTEKGKDVELRCDPISGHTALYWYRQSLGQGLEFLIYFQGNSAPDKSGLPSDRFSAERTGGSVSTLTIQRTQQEDSAVYLCASSPGDLNTQYFGPGTRLTVL.

This clone has only one observation. The rearrangement uses TRBV7-9 and TRBJ1-1, with 7 bases that match TRBD1. CDR3 length: 12 amino acids. Losses at the gene ends were 8 bases for V and 2 bases for J; bases not matched to a gene: 2. Germline values: CDR1 SEHNR, CDR2 FQNEAQ (reference sequence). The CDR3, as DNA: TGTGCCAGCGGGGACAGCAACACTGAAGCTTTCTTT. Translation: CASGDSNTEAFF.

About this clone: Its ends do not fully match the called genes, so a read error is possible. The chain carries TRBV7-7 and TRBJ2-5, with D perhaps matching TRBD2 (6 bases). In germline, CDR1 is SSHAT, CDR2 FNYEAQ (reference sequence). The CDR3 has 15 amino acids. CDR3 sequence reads: CASSSIPGGQETQYF. CDR3 sequence (DNA): TGTGCTAGCAGCTCCATTCCCGGGGGCCAAGAGACCCAGTACTTC.